The 25 T cell receptor beta chains below were found in one sample sequenced in a study of untreated major depressive disorder. Overall study findings and caveats: Compared with controls, depressed patients showed more TRBV05-01 (Vbeta 5.1) usage in CD4+ T cells.

Sequencing used immunoSEQ multiplex PCR; TCRdb keeps in-frame clones, though not all of them. The table includes under 15,000 clones, around 90% detected once. Their cognate antigens are unknown. Sequencing was done on a sample of CD4+ T cells from PBMCs. These receptors came from a man aged 25 to 45 with major depressive disorder.

The table lists this clone with a few counts. V usage is TRBV7-2 and J usage is TRBJ1-3; D ambiguous. This CDR3 contains 12 residues. Germline values: CDR1 SGHTA, CDR2 FQGNSA. V was pared by 4 bases and J by 8 bases, with 9 bases between. CDR3 protein: CASSSRSHTIYF. CDR3 in DNA: TGTGCCAGCAGCTCCCGGTCGCACACCATATATTTT.

This sequence joins TRBV4-1 and TRBJ2-2, with D unresolved. V shed 0 bases and J shed 3 bases, with 8 bases lying between them. The CDR3 is made up of 15 amino acids. Per the germline V gene, CDR1 is MGHRA and CDR2 is YSYEKL. This CDR3 reads CASSQETVYTGELFF. Here the CDR3 DNA reads TGCGCCAGCAGCCAAGAAACGGTGTACACCGGGGAGCTGTTTTTT.

This clone appeared once. The V and J genes are TRBV2 and TRBJ1-3; D remains unclear. CDR1 and CDR2 from the germline V gene are SNHLY and FYNNEI. The V gene lost 6 bases and the J gene lost 4 bases, with 10 bases spanning the gap. This CDR3 spans 13 amino acids. The DNA of the CDR3 is TGTGCCAGCAGCACACAAAGGGGAAACACCATATATTTT. This codes for CASSTQRGNTIYF.

This clone has more than one count but fewer than ten. The J gene is TRBJ2-1, the V gene TRBV7-8, with D possibly matching TRBD2 (6 bases). The V and J ends lost 5 bases and 4 bases respectively, with 18 bases between them. The length of the CDR3 is 16 residues. The germline V gene has CDR1 SGHVS and CDR2 FQNEAQ. CDR3 protein: CASSPRVRLGYNEQFF. The CDR3, as DNA: TGTGCCAGCAGCCCAAGAGTCCGACTAGGGTACAATGAGCAGTTCTTC. Based on the CDR3 plus reference TRBV7-8 and TRBJ2-1, the full variable domain is GAGVSQSPRYKVAKRGQDVALRCDPISGHVSLFWYQQALGQGPEFLTYFQNEAQLDKSGLPSDRFFAERPEGSVSTLKIQRTQQEDSAVYLCASSPRVRLGYNEQFFGPGTRLTVL.

The chain recombines TRBV9 with TRBJ1-6; 8 nucleotides agree with TRBD1. Unmatched junction bases numbered 6, after V lost 2 bases and J lost 8 bases. The length of the CDR3 is 15 residues. From germline, CDR1 is SGDLS and CDR2 YYNGEE. The CDR3 nucleotides read TGTGCCAGCAGCGTCAGGGGGCAGGGGGATTCACCCCTCCACTTT. Translation: CASSVRGQGDSPLHF. The full variable domain, with the rest looked up from reference TRBV9 and TRBJ1-6, is DSGVTQTPKHLITATGQRVTLRCSPRSGDLSVYWYQQSLDQGLQFLIQYYNGEERAKGNILERFSAQQFPDLHSELNLSSLELGDSALYFCASSVRGQGDSPLHFGNGTRLTVT.

V gene TRBV30 combines with J gene TRBJ2-3; D possibly corresponds to TRBD2 (7 bases). The germline gives CDR1 GTSNPN, CDR2 SVGIG (reference sequence). The CDR3 covers 14 residues. V lost 3 bases and J 4 bases, leaving 14 bases between the germline ends. In DNA, the CDR3 is TGTGCCTGGAGCTGGGGAGGGGGGGCAGATACGCAGTATTTT. Translating gives CAWSWGGGADTQYF.

This clone was detected once. The rearrangement uses TRBV5-1 and TRBJ2-7; 7 bases are a match to TRBD1. Germline V CDR1 and CDR2: SGHRS, YFSETQ. The CDR3 consists of 14 residues. Trimming cost V 4 bases and J 2 bases; bases outside gene matches: 6. The CDR3 nucleotides are TGCGCCAGCAGCCCCGGACAGGTTGCCTACGAGCAGTACTTC. Protein product: CASSPGQVAYEQYF.

The chain has TRBV18 and TRBJ1-1; TRBD1 matches at 11 bases. Per the germline V gene, CDR1 is KGHSH and CDR2 is LQKENI. Unmatched junction bases numbered 10, after V lost 3 bases and J lost 1 base. The length of the CDR3 is 18 residues. The CDR3 region has the DNA TGTGCCAGCTCACCCAGGACAGGGGGCGTAAGTCGGAACACTGAAGCTTTCTTT. This translates into CASSPRTGGVSRNTEAFF.

The J gene is TRBJ1-2, the V gene TRBV5-1; D remains ambiguous. Looked up from germline, CDR1 is SGHRS and CDR2 is YFSETQ. The CDR3 is 15 amino acids. V was shortened by 0 bases and J by 4 bases, with 13 bases between the two germline ends. CDR3 region: CASSLGATQSYGYTF. The CDR3 bases are TGCGCCAGCAGCTTGGGAGCGACTCAGAGCTATGGCTACACCTTC.

The rearrangement links TRBV28 to TRBJ1-5; possibly TRBD1 for D (6 bases). Trimming removed 8 bases at V and 3 bases at J, with 17 bases between. Germline lookup yields CDR1 MDHEN and CDR2 SYDVKM. The CDR3 covers 15 residues. Written as DNA, the CDR3 is TGTGCCAGCCGGGGCGGGGGCTCCGACAATCAGCCCCAGCATTTT. As protein: CASRGGGSDNQPQHF.

The DNA of the CDR3 is TGTGCCAGCTCACCGGGCAGGGAGAACACTGAAGCTTTCTTT. It yields the protein CASSPGRENTEAFF. This chain joins TRBV18 and TRBJ1-1; possibly TRBD1 for D (5 bases). The germline V gene encodes CDR1 KGHSH and CDR2 LQKENI. The CDR3 consists of 14 residues. V was cut by 3 bases and J by 1 base, with 9 bases left in between.

The CDR3 protein is CASSQDLPGDTQYF. For the CDR3, the DNA is TGTGCCAGCAGCCAAGATCTACCGGGAGATACGCAGTATTTT. The chain has TRBV4-2 and TRBJ2-3, with D hard to call. CDR3 length equals 14 residues. The V and J ends lost 0 bases and 5 bases respectively, with 9 bases between them. The germline V gene encodes CDR1 LGHNA and CDR2 YNFKEQ.

This chain joins TRBV28 and TRBJ2-6, with 11 bases identical to TRBD2. CDR1 MDHEN and CDR2 SYDVKM come from the germline V gene. Trimming took 4 bases from V and 0 from J; bases not matched to a gene: 11. This CDR3 spans 20 amino acids. Written as DNA, the CDR3 is TGTGCCAGCAGTTCCCCGACGACTAGCGGGGCTCCCTCTGGGGCCAACGTCCTGACTTTC. Protein: CASSSPTTSGAPSGANVLTF.

This chain links TRBV18 with TRBJ1-5; no definite D call. The CDR3 covers 15 residues. Deletions cut 2 bases from V and 0 bases from J, with 8 bases between. The germline gives CDR1 KGHSH, CDR2 LQKENI. CDR3 in amino acids: CASSPELYSNQPQHF. The CDR3 DNA is TGTGCCAGCTCACCAGAACTCTATAGCAATCAGCCCCAGCATTTT.

V is TRBV6-5 and J is TRBJ1-1; D is unclear. V dropped 6 bases and J dropped 6 bases, with 14 bases sitting between them. The CDR3 contains 13 residues. CDR1 and CDR2 (germline): MNHEY, SVGAGI. In nucleotides, the CDR3 is TGTGCCAGCAGAACGGAGGCCGATGCTGAAGCTTTCTTT. Translated, it gives CASRTEADAEAFF.

This clone appeared a few times. The genes are TRBV6-7 and TRBJ1-1, with 7 bases fitting TRBD1. TRBV6-7 is classed as an ORF, of uncertain function. The CDR3 is made up of 14 amino acids. Unmatched junction bases numbered 5, after V lost 4 bases and J lost 3 bases. The CDR3 nucleotides read TGTGCCAGCAGTTGGGACAGCCCGTACACTGAAGCTTTCTTT. Amino acids: CASSWDSPYTEAFF.

This chain uses TRBV28 with TRBJ1-5, with D possibly matching TRBD1 (6 bases). The CDR3 length is 12 residues. The ends were cut back, 6 bases at V and 6 bases at J, with 9 bases in the middle. Germline assignment: CDR1 MDHEN and CDR2 SYDVKM. DNA for the CDR3: TGTGCCAGCAGACAGGGTGGTCAGCCCCAGCATTTT. Protein sequence: CASRQGGQPQHF.

The genes are TRBV9 and TRBJ2-2; 7 bases match TRBD2. Per germline, CDR1 SGDLS and CDR2 YYNGEE. CDR3 length: 16 residues. The V segment lost 1 base and the J segment 5 bases; nucleotides outside the gene matches: 8. The CDR3 DNA reads as TGTGCCAGCAGCGTATCGGGGGGTTTCGGGACCGGGGAGCTGTTTTTT. Translation gives CASSVSGGFGTGELFF.

This clone was seen more than once but under ten times. This chain joins TRBV7-9 and TRBJ1-1, with D tentatively TRBD1 (5 bases). Germline assignment: CDR1 SEHNR and CDR2 FQNEAQ (reference sequence). This CDR3 contains 15 residues. V shed 0 bases and J shed 4 bases, with 12 bases lying between them. For the CDR3, the DNA is TGTGCCAGCAGCTTAGCGGTCGGGGGAGGCACTGAAGCTTTCTTT. This codes for CASSLAVGGGTEAFF. Supplemented by reference TRBV7-9 and TRBJ1-1, the full variable domain reads DTGVSQNPRHKITKRGQNVTFRCDPISEHNRLYWYRQTLGQGPEFLTYFQNEAQLEKSRLLSDRFSAERPKGSFSTLEIQRTEQGDSAMYLCASSLAVGGGTEAFFGQGTRLTVV.

The chain is built from TRBV10-2 and TRBJ2-5; no reliable D call. The CDR3 sequence is 11 residues long. Germline-derived CDR1 and CDR2 are WSHSY and SAAADI. Trimming pared 6 bases from V and 3 bases from J, leaving 5 bases between. CDR3 residues: CASSVKETQYF. CDR3 nucleotides: TGCGCCAGCAGCGTAAAAGAGACCCAGTACTTC.

The gene calls are TRBV10-3 and TRBJ2-2; TRBD1 aligns across 9 bases. Per the germline V gene, CDR1 is ENHRY and CDR2 is SYGVKD. J gave up 4 bases and V 2 bases, and 2 bases lay outside the gene matches. The CDR3 contains 15 residues. The CDR3 DNA reads TGTGCCATCAGTGAGGGACAGGGGTTCACCGGGGAGCTGTTTTTT. Its protein product is CAISEGQGFTGELFF.

The rearrangement links TRBV27 to TRBJ2-7, with 11 positions matching TRBD2. This CDR3 is built from 15 residues. The ends lost 4 bases at V and 5 bases at J; junction bases unmatched: 7. The germline gives CDR1 MNHEY, CDR2 SMNVEV (reference sequence). Here the CDR3 DNA reads TGTGCCAGCAGTTCCGGACTAGCGGGTAGCAACGAGCAGTACTTC. Translated, it gives CASSSGLAGSNEQYF.

This rearrangement joins TRBV11-3 to TRBJ2-1; no firm D call. The V end was cut by 3 bases, the J end by 8 bases, with 11 bases between. The germline V gene encodes CDR1 SGHNT and CDR2 YENEEA. CDR3 length: 13 residues. In DNA form, the CDR3 reads TGTGCCAGCAGCTTTGGGCTATCGGATGAGCAGTTCTTC. It translates to CASSFGLSDEQFF.

The rearrangement uses TRBV14 and TRBJ2-3, with D perhaps given as TRBD1 or TRBD2 (5 bases each). V was clipped by 0 bases and J by 4 bases, with 14 bases between them. Germline V gene sequence: CDR1 SGHDN, CDR2 FVKESK. This CDR3 region has 16 residues. The CDR3 is CASSQDRGTRADTQYF. Written as DNA, the CDR3 is TGTGCCAGCAGCCAAGATAGAGGGACCCGAGCAGATACGCAGTATTTT.

The V gene is TRBV9, the J gene TRBJ2-3; 7 nucleotides agree with TRBD2. Trimming cost V 0 bases and J 2 bases; bases outside gene matches: 3. In germline, CDR1 is SGDLS, CDR2 YYNGEE. This CDR3 is 15 amino acids long. CDR3 residues: CASSVGRGTTDTQYF. The CDR3 nucleotides read TGTGCCAGCAGCGTAGGGCGGGGGACCACAGATACGCAGTATTTT. Looking up the rest from reference TRBV9 and TRBJ2-3 gives the full variable domain: DSGVTQTPKHLITATGQRVTLRCSPRSGDLSVYWYQQSLDQGLQFLIQYYNGEERAKGNILERFSAQQFPDLHSELNLSSLELGDSALYFCASSVGRGTTDTQYFGPGTRLTVL.